Sequencing of this T cell receptor (beta chain) was carried out in a study of T cell repertoires in ileal Crohn's disease. V was clipped by 4 bases and J by 2 bases; unmatched bases: 6. From germline, CDR1 is SGHRS and CDR2 YFSETQ. The CDR3 is made up of 16 amino acids. Time point given: neoterminal ileum biopsy at postoperative endoscopy, about 6 months after surgery. The data were produced by immunoSEQ multiplex PCR, yet TCRdb's version contains in-frame clones alone and is incomplete. Of roughly 5,300 clones in the sample, about 77% were seen once. On this clone: The target antigen is unknown.

Broader study findings: The median delay to postoperative endoscopy was about 6.9 months.

The sequence derives from an adult with Crohn's disease. The source material was ileal tissue. The chain links TRBV5-1 to TRBJ2-3; 11 bases match TRBD2. CDR3 sequence reads: CASSGRLAGPTDTQYF. CDR3 nucleotides: TGCGCCAGCAGCGGGCGACTAGCGGGGCCCACAGATACGCAGTATTTT.